This TCR beta chain derives from a study of T cells in Graves' hyperthyroidism and ophthalmopathy. Broader study findings: Stable hyperthyroidism was separated from ophthalmopathy by a model based on 13 V-J features.

Points on this clonotype: Its specificity is not known.

PBMCs were sourced from approximately 9.3 ml fresh peripheral blood. This CDR3 is built from 13 residues. V was clipped by 8 bases and J by 4 bases, with 11 bases between them. CDR1 and CDR2 from the germline V gene are MNHEY and SVGEGT. It was RNA transcripts that yielded the amplified TCR beta CDR3 regions. The HTBI primer set served for first-round RT-PCR of the TCR CDR3. TCRdb itself ran the multiplex PCR reads through MiXCR, one entry per CDR3 protein. The table lists roughly 380,000 distinct CDR3 sequences, about 14% of them singletons. The sample comprised blood. The V call is TRBV6-2 or TRBV6-3, the J call TRBJ1-4; D call uncertain. The TCR originated in a woman aged 55-70 years with Graves' hyperthyroidism. Written as DNA, the CDR3 is TGTGCCAGCTCAGCAGATGATAATGAAAAACTGTTTTTT. Residues: CASSADDNEKLFF.